Listed below are T cell receptor beta chains from one sample, sequenced in a study of spatial heterogeneity in lung cancer. TCRdb independently ran MiXCR on the 5' RACE reads; one entry per CDR3 protein. The table includes more than 950 distinct CDR3 sequences, approximately 20% detected once. Sequenced material: lung tumor tissue, taken at surgery. These receptors were taken from a male donor with early-stage non-small cell lung cancer. Each CDR3 is given with its conserved first and last residue. The D gene is left open where the match is weak. The listing skips clone size in some rows; elsewhere it reads once, few, many or a size class.

TRBV20-1	TRBD2	many	TRBJ2-2	TGCAGTGCTGGGACTAGCGGCACCGGGGAGCTGTTTTTT	CSAGTSGTGELFF
TRBV20-1	NA	NA	TRBJ2-7	TGCAGTGCTCAGAGGGGCGCGAACCACGAGCAGTACTTC	CSAQRGANHEQYF
TRBV7-9	NA	medium-sized	TRBJ2-4	TGTGCCAGCAGCTTAGCTGGGGATCGGAACATTCAGTACTTC	CASSLAGDRNIQYF
TRBV6-5	TRBD1	large	TRBJ2-7	TGTGCCAGCAATCCGGGACAGGGGAGCGACGAGCAGTACTTC	CASNPGQGSDEQYF
TRBV7-2	TRBD2	NA	TRBJ2-7	TGTGCCAGCAGCTTATGGACTAGCTCCTACGAGCAGTACTTC	CASSLWTSSYEQYF
TRBV6-5	NA	medium-sized	TRBJ2-3	TGTGCCAGCCCCTTGGGAGGCACAGATACGCAGTATTTT	CASPLGGTDTQYF
TRBV6-6	TRBD2	NA	TRBJ2-7	TGTGCCAGCAGTTACTGGGGGACTAGCGGGAGCTACGAGCAGTACTTC	CASSYWGTSGSYEQYF
TRBV11-2	NA	NA	TRBJ1-2	TGTGCCAGCAGCGGGACCGGAGGGTTTAACTATGGCTACACCTTC	CASSGTGGFNYGYTF
TRBV20-1	NA	medium-sized	TRBJ2-5	TGCAGTGCATGTGGGGCGAAGACCCAGTACTTC	CSACGAKTQYF
TRBV29-1	NA	large	TRBJ1-5	TGCAGCGTTGGCCCCTTAGCTGGGCCCCAGCATTTT	CSVGPLAGPQHF
TRBV30	TRBD2	NA	TRBJ2-1	TGTGCCTGGAGTCCCGGGACTAGCGGAAACAATGAGCAGTTCTTC	CAWSPGTSGNNEQFF
TRBV19	NA	few	TRBJ1-4	TGTGCCAGTAGTATCAATGAAAAACTGTTTTTT	CASSINEKLFF
TRBV5-1	NA	medium-sized	TRBJ2-7	TGCGCCAGCAGCTTGTTGGGGTCGGGAGCTTCCTACGAGCAGTACTTC	CASSLLGSGASYEQYF
TRBV5-1	NA	medium-sized	TRBJ1-1	TGCGCCAGCAGCTTGGAGTACACGTCGAACACTGAAGCTTTCTTT	CASSLEYTSNTEAFF
TRBV29-1	NA	NA	TRBJ1-3	TGCAGCGTTGAAGGACAAGGAGTCGGAAACACCATATATTTT	CSVEGQGVGNTIYF
TRBV4-3	NA	NA	TRBJ2-1	TGCGCCAGCAGTAGCTGGAGCAATGAGCAGTTCTTC	CASSSWSNEQFF
TRBV2	NA	medium-sized	TRBJ2-1	TGTGCCAGCTCGAGCAGGATCCCCTACAATGAGCAGTTCTTC	CASSSRIPYNEQFF
TRBV7-8	NA	medium-sized	TRBJ1-1	TGTGCCAGCAGCCTACTTCAAGGCATTGAAGCTTTCTTT	CASSLLQGIEAFF
TRBV27	NA	medium-sized	TRBJ1-6	TGTGCCAGCAGCGGCCTTAGAGGCGGAAGCTCCTATAATTCACCCCTCCACTTT	CASSGLRGGSSYNSPLHF
TRBV6-5	NA	large	TRBJ1-1	TGTGCCAGCAGTTACTCGGGGGGGCCATCAAACACTGAAGCTTTCTTT	CASSYSGGPSNTEAFF
TRBV5-8	NA	NA	TRBJ1-2	TGTGCCAGCAGCTTAAGAAGGGATGGCTACACCTTC	CASSLRRDGYTF
TRBV11-2	TRBD2	NA	TRBJ2-5	TGTGCCAGCAGCTTAGGCGGACTAGCGGGAGTAGAGACCCAGTACTTC	CASSLGGLAGVETQYF
TRBV4-3	TRBD2	many	TRBJ2-3	TGCGCCAGCAGCCAAGCCCGAGGGCGGGGGGGAGCAGATACGCAGTATTTT	CASSQARGRGGADTQYF
TRBV6-5	TRBD2	medium-sized	TRBJ2-1	TGTGCCAGCAGCCCCCGAAGGGGGGGGACTAGCTACAATGAGCAGTTCTTC	CASSPRRGGTSYNEQFF
TRBV7-6	NA	medium-sized	TRBJ2-7	TGTGCCAGCAGCTTAGCGTACAGCGAGCAGTACTTC	CASSLAYSEQYF
TRBV6-5	NA	NA	TRBJ1-6	TGTGCCAGCAGTTGGCAGGAGAATTCACCCCTCCACTTT	CASSWQENSPLHF
TRBV3-1	TRBD2	NA	TRBJ2-1	TGTGCCAGCAGCCCACCACGGGGGGGCCCGGACAATGAGCAGTTCTTC	CASSPPRGGPDNEQFF